This T cell receptor (beta chain) was identified during a study of T-cell reconstitution after alpha-beta-depleted transplantation in children. Whole-study findings and limits: It was surviving recipient T cells and thymic progenitors that gave some patients high TCRbeta diversity at day 60.

The authors prepared the TCRbeta library with unique molecular identifiers. One entry per CDR3 protein, called by TCRdb with MiXCR from the PCR reads. The table shows about 580,000 distinct CDR3 sequences, with 23% occurring only once. Per the germline V gene, CDR1 is LGHNA and CDR2 is YSLEER. V shed 1 base and J shed 2 bases, with 11 bases lying between them. The CDR3 totals 16 residues. In the case of this clonotype: The antigen is undetermined.

This TCR was recovered from a boy in the first two years of life who had a stem cell transplant for acute myeloid leukemia, so the T cells may come from the graft donor. The sequencing used PBMCs, mostly from graft donor cells, collected 360 days after TCRalphabeta/CD19-depleted stem cell transplant. The chain is built from TRBV4-3 and TRBJ2-2; no clear D. The chain's CDR3 is CASSQGPGLNTGELFF. The CDR3 DNA reads TGCGCCAGCAGCCAAGGCCCGGGTTTAAACACCGGGGAGCTGTTTTTT.